At least ten counts were recorded for the clone carrying this T cell receptor beta chain. This record belongs to a study of regulatory T cells in long-lasting Graves disease. TCR beta libraries were built with iRepertoire HTBI primers and Arm-PCR of CDR3 regions. Study processing details: Gene usage covered 55 to 70 TRBV and 14 TRBJ segments. TCRdb independently ran MiXCR on the multiplex PCR reads; one entry per CDR3 protein. In this record, the V and J calls reflect TCRdb's handling and not the investigators' own analysis. In the table there are 310,000 or so distinct CDR3 sequences, around a fifth of which are singletons. The time point: persistent/refractory GD, antithyroid drugs over 5 years with positive TRAb. RNA from PBMCs was the source of the TCR library. The origin of this receptor is a female donor with Graves disease. The sequenced sample was peripheral blood mononuclear cells (PBMCs), obtained when the disease was refractory, from a patient treated with antithyroid drugs.

The CDR3 sequence: CSANPDATLEQYF. The CDR3 nucleotides are TGCAGTGCTAATCCGGACGCCACCCTCGAGCAGTACTTC. The chain uses TRBV20-1 and TRBJ2-7, with no clear D. V was trimmed by 4 bases and J by 6 bases, leaving 16 bases between them. CDR1 is DFQATT, CDR2 SNEGSKA, per germline (reference sequence). The CDR3 consists of 13 residues.